What follows is one T cell receptor (beta chain) and its context. This record comes from a study of blood T cell repertoires in COVID-19. Overall study: Sample material is recorded as cDNA or gDNA derived from T cells, B-cell-depleted T cells, or PBMCs.

The authors' processing: The authors estimated nucleated cell counts from reference gene primer amplification. The data were produced by immunoSEQ multiplex PCR, yet TCRdb's version contains in-frame clones alone and is incomplete. D and trimming were read from the DNA, whereas the V and J calls and clone size are those reported in that table. Of some 110,000 clones listed, around nine tenths are singletons. Deletions cut 0 bases from V and 4 bases from J, with 13 bases between. CDR3 length: 15 amino acids. Germline-derived CDR1 and CDR2 are SGHRS and YFSETQ. V is TRBV5-1 and J is TRBJ2-5; D might be TRBD1 (5 bases). The TCR sequence derives from a human donor in a cohort sampled during active COVID-19. Sequencing used peripheral blood. CDR3 sequence: CASSLAGGAAETQYF. CDR3 nucleotides: TGCGCCAGCAGCTTGGCCGGTGGGGCGGCAGAGACCCAGTACTTC.